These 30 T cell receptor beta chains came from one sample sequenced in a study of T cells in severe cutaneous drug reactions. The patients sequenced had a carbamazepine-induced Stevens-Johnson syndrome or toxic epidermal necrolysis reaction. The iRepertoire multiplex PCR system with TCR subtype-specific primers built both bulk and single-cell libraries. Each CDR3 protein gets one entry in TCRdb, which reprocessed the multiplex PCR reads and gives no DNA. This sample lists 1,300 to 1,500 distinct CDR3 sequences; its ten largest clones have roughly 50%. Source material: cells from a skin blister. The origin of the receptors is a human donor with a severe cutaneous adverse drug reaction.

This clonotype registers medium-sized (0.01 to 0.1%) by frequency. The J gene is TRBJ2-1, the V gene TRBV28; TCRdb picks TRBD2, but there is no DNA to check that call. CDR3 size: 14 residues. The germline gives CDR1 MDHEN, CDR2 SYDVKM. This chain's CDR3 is CASSLGGRSGEQFF.

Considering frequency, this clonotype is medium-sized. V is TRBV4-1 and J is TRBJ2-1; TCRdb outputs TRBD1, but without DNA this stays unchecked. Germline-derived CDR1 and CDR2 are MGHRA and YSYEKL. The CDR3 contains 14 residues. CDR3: CASSDLQGNNEQFF.

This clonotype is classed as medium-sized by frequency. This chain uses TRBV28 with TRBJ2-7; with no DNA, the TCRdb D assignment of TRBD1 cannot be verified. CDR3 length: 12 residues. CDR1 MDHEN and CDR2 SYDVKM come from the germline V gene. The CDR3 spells CASRDTTYEQYF.

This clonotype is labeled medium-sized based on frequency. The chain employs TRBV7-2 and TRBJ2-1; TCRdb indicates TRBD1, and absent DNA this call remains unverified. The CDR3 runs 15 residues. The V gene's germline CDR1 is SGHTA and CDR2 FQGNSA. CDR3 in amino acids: CASSLAKLGVAEQFF.

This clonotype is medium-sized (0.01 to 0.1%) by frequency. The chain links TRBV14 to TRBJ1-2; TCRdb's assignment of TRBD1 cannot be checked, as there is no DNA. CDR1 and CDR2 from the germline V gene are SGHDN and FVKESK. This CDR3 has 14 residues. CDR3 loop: CASSQRDTRYGYTF.

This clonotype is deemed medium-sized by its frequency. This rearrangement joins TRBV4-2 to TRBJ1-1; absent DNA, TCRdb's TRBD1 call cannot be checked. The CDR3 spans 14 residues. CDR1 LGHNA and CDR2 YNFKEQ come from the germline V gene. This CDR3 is CASSPDRVGTEAFF.

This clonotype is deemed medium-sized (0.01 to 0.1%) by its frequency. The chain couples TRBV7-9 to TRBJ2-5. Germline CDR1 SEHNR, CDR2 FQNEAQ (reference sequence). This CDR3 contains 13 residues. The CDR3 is CASSSSGQETQYF.

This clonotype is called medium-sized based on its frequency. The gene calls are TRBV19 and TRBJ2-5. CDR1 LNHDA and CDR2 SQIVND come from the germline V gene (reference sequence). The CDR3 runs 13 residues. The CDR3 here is CASSIGDQETQYF.

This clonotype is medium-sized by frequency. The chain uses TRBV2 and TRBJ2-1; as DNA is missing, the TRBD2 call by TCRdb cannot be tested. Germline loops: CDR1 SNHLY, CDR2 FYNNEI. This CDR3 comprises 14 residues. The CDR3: CASSFGTSWNEQFF.

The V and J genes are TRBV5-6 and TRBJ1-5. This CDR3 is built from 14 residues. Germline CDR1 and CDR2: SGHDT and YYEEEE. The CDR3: CANSLKSYNQPQHF.

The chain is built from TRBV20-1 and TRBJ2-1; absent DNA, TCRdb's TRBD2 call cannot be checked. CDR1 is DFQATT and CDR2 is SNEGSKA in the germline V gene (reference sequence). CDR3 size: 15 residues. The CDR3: CSARSNTGGDNEQFF.

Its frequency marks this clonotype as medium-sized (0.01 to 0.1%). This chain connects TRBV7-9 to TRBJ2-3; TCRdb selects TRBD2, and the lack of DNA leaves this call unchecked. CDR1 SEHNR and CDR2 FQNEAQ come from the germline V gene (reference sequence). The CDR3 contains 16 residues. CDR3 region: CASSLVRDSWGDTQYF.

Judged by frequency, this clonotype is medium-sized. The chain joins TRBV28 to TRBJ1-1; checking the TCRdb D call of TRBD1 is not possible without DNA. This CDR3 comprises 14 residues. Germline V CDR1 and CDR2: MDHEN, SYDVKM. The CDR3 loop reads CASTVGQKNTEAFF.

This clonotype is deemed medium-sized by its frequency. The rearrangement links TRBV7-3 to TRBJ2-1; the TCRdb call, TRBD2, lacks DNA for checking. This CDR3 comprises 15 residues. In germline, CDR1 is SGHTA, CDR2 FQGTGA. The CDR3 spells CASSLIAGSNNEQFF.

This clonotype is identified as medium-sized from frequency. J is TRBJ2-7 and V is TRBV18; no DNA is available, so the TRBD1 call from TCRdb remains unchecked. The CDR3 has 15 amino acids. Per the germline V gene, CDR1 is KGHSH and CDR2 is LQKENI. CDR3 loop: CASSPITGASYEQYF.

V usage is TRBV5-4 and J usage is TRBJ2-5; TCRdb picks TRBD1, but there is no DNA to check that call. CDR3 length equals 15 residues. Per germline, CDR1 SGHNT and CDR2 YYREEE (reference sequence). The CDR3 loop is CASSLEGTGPETQYF.

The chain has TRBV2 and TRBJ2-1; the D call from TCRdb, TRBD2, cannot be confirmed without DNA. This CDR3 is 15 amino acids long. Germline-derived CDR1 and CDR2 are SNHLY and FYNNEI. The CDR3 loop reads CASSSLAGGNNEQFF.

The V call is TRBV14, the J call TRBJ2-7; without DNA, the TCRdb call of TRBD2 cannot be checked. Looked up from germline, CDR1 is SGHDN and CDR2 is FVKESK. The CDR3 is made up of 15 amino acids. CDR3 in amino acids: CASSQFLALTYEQYF.

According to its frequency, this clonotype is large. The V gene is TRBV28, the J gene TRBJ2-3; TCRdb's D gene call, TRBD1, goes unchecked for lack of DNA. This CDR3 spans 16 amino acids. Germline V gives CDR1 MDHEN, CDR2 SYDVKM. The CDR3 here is CASSSPGRGLTDTQYF.

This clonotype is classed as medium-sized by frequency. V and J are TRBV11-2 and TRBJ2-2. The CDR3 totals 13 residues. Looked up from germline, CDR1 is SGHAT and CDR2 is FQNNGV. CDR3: CASSPLFTGELFF.

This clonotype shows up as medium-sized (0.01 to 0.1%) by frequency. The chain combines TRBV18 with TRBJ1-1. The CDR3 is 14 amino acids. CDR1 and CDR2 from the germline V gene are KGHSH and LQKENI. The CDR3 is CASSQETMNTEAFF.

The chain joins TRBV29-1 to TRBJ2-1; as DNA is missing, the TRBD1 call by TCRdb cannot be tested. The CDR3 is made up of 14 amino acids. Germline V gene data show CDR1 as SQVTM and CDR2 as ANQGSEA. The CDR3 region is CSTLAGAPYNEQFF.

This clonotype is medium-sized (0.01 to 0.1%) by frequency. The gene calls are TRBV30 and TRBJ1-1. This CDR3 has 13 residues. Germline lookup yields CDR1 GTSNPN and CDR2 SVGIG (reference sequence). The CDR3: CAWQGNRNTEAFF.

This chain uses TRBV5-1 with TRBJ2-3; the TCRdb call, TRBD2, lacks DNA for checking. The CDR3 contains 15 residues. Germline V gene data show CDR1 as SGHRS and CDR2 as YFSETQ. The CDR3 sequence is CASSVGTSPADTQYF.

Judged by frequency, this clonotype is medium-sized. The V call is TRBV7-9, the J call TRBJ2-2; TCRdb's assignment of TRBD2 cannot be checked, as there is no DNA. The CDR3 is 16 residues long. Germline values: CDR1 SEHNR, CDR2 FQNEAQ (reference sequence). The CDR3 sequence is CASSQRSLGGTGELFF.

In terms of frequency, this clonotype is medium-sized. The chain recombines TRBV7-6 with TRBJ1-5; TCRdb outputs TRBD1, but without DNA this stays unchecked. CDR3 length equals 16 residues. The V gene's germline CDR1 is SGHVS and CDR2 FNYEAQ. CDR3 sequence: CASSPFPGQGNQPQHF.

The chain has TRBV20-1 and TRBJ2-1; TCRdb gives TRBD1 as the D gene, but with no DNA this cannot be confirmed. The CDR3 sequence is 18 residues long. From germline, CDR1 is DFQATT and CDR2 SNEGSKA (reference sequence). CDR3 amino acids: CSARFGQGGTGHFNEQFF.

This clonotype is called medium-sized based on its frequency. CDR3 in amino acids: CASRRRGGKETQYF. The rearrangement joins TRBV13 to TRBJ2-5; the TCRdb call, TRBD1, lacks DNA for checking. The germline V gene has CDR1 PRHDT and CDR2 FYEKMQ (reference sequence). This CDR3 has 14 residues.

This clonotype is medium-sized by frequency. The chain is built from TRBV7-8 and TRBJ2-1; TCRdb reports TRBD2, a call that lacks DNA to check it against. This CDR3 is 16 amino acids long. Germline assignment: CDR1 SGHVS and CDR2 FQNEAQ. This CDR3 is CASSQEGTVGYNEQFF.

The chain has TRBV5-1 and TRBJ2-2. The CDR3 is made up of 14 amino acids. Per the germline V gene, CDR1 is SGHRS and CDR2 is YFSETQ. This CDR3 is CASRPIRDTGELFF.